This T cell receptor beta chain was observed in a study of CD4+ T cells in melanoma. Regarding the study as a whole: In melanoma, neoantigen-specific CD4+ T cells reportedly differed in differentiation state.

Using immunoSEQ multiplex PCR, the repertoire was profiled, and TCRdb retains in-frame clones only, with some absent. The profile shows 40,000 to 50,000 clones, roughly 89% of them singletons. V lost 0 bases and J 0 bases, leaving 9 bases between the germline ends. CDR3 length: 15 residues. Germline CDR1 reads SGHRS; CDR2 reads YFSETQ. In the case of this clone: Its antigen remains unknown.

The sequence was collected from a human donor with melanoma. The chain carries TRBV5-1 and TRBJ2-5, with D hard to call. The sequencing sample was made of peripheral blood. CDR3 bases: TGCGCCAGCAGCTTGGCCATACAATACCAAGAGACCCAGTACTTC. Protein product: CASSLAIQYQETQYF.